These 3 T cell receptor beta chains were all obtained from the same sample, sequenced in a study of blood T cell repertoires in COVID-19. Assay: immunoSEQ multiplex PCR; the TCRdb copy retains only in-frame clones and omits some. The data show a few hundred thousand clones, under 85% seen once. The sequencing input was PBMCs or T cells enriched from blood (not recorded which). The receptor source for this set is a woman in her 50s who had recovered from COVID-19.

This rearrangement joins TRBV4-3 to TRBJ1-1, with unresolved D. CDR1 and CDR2 from the germline V gene are LGHNA and YSLEER. V was clipped by 0 bases and J by 8 bases, with 10 bases between them. CDR3 length: 13 amino acids. CDR3 protein: CASSQDRRGEAFF. The CDR3 DNA reads as TGCGCCAGCAGCCAAGATCGTCGAGGGGAAGCTTTCTTT.

This clone was seen just once. V usage is TRBV5-4 and J usage is TRBJ1-1, with D possibly matching TRBD1 (5 bases). CDR3 length: 15 amino acids. Trimming removed 0 bases at V and 4 bases at J, with 13 bases between. Per germline, CDR1 SGHNT and CDR2 YYREEE (reference sequence). The CDR3 region is CASSLVGGRVTEAFF. Written as DNA, the CDR3 is TGTGCCAGCAGCTTGGTCGGGGGTCGGGTCACTGAAGCTTTCTTT.

The V and J genes are TRBV6-4 and TRBJ2-7, with 12 bases identical to TRBD2. The V and J ends lost 4 bases and 0 bases, in that order; junction bases with no gene match: 7. CDR1 is MRHNA, CDR2 SNTAGT, per germline. This CDR3 comprises 17 residues. The CDR3 DNA sequence: TGTGCCAGCAGTGGTCCGAGGACTAGCGGGAACTCCTACGAGCAGTACTTC. This gives the protein CASSGPRTSGNSYEQYF.